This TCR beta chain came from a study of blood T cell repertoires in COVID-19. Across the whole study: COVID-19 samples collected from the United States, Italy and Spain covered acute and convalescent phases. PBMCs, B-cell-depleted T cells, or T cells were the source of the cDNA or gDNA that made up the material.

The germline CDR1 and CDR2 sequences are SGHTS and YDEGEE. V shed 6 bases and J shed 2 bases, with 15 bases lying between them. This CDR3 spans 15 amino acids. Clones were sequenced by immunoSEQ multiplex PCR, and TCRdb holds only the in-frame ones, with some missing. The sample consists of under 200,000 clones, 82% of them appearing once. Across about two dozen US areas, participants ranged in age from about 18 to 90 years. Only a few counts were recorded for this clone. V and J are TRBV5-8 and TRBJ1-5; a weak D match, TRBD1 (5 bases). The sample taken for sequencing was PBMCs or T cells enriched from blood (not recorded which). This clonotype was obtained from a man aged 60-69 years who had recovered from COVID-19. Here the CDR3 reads CASTFGGFGNQPQHF. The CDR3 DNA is TGTGCCAGCACCTTCGGGGGGTTCGGCAATCAGCCCCAGCATTTT. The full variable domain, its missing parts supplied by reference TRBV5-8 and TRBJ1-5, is EAGVTQSPTHLIKTRGQQATLRCSPISGHTSVYWYQQALGLGLQFLLWYDEGEERNRGNFPPRFSGRQFPNYSSELNVNALELEDSALYLCASTFGGFGNQPQHFGDGTRLSIL.